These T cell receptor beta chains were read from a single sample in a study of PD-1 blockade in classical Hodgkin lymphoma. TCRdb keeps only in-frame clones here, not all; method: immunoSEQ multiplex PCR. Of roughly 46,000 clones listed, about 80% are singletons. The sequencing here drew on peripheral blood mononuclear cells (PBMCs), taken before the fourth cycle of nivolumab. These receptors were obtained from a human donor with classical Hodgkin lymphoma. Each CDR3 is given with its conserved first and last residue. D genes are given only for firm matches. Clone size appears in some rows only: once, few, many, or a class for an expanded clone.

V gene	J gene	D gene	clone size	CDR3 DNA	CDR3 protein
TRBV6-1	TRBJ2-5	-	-	TGTGCCAGCAGCGTTGGCAGGGTGAAGACCCAGTACTTC	CASSVGRVKTQYF
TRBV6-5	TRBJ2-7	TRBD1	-	TGTGCCAGCAAGGTGGGCGGGACAGGGACCTACGAGCAGTACTTC	CASKVGGTGTYEQYF
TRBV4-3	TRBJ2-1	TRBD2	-	TGCGCCAGCAGCCTTAAGACTAGCGTTTACAATGAGCAGTTCTTC	CASSLKTSVYNEQFF
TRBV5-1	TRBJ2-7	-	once	TGCGCCAGCAGCTTACGAGGGCCTTTGGAGGAGCAGTACTTC	CASSLRGPLEEQYF
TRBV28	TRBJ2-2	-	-	TGTGCCAGCAGTTTATCCGGCGGGGAGCTGTTTTTT	CASSLSGGELFF
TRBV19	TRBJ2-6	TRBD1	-	TGTGCCAGTATTGACAGGGCTACTGGGGCCAACGTCCTGACTTTC	CASIDRATGANVLTF
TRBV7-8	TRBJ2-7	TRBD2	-	TGTGCCAGCAGCTCCCTTCGGAGGCCGTCGGGAGGCTACGAGCAGTACTTC	CASSSLRRPSGGYEQYF
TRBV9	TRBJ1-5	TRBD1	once	TGTGCCAGCAGCCCTGGACAGGGGAATCAGCCCCAGCATTTT	CASSPGQGNQPQHF
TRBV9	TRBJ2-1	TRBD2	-	TGTGCCAGCAGCGTAGGACCCGGGGGGGCATGGGAGCAGTTCTTC	CASSVGPGGAWEQFF
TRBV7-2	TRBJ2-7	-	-	TGTGCCAGCAGCTTAGGACTTCTCTACGAGCAGTACTTC	CASSLGLLYEQYF
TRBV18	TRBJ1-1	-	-	TGTGCCAGCTCACCAGGCCGGGCGGCTGAAGCTTTCTTT	CASSPGRAAEAFF
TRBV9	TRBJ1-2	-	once	TGTGCCAGCAGTTTCCACCCGGGATTCGGTGGCTACACCTTC	CASSFHPGFGGYTF
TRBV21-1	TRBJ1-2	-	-	TGTGCCAGCACACCCAGGACAGGGCACGATGGCTACACCTTC	CASTPRTGHDGYTF
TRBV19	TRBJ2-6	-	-	TGTGCCAGTAGTTACGGAGGGACATACTTTTCTGGGGCCAACGTCCTGACTTTC	CASSYGGTYFSGANVLTF
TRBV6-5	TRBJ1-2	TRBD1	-	TGTGCCAGCAGTTTCTCGACAGGGGACGGTGGCTACACCTTC	CASSFSTGDGGYTF
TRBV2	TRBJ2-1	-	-	TGTGCCAGCAATTTCAGGGTTCGGGTCGGCAATGAGCAGTTCTTC	CASNFRVRVGNEQFF
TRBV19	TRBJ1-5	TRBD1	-	TGTGCCAGTAGTCGGACAGGGTATAGCAATCAGCCCCAGCATTTT	CASSRTGYSNQPQHF
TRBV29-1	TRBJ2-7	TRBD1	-	TGCAGCGCTGGGTCCTGGACAGGGTCAACCTACGAGCAGTACTTC	CSAGSWTGSTYEQYF
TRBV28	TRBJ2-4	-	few	TGTGCCAGCACCCCCACCCTAGCGTCCGAGGTCGCCAAAAACATTCAGTACTTC	CASTPTLASEVAKNIQYF
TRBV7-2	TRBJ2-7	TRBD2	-	TGTGCCAGCAGCAGCCGAGTAGCGGGAGTGTACGAGCAGTACTTC	CASSSRVAGVYEQYF
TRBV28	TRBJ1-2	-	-	TGTGCCAGCAGGCCCCCTCTCACAGGGATCTATGGCTACACCTTC	CASRPPLTGIYGYTF
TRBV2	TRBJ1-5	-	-	TGTGCCAGCAGGGGAGAGGGAGGAGATCAGCCCCAGCATTTT	CASRGEGGDQPQHF
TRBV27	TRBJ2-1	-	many	TGTGCCAGTCAACGTTACGGTGAGCAGTTCTTC	CASQRYGEQFF
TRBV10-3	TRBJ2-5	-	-	TGTGCCATCGGACCTGGGAGGAGCCAGTACTTC	CAIGPGRSQYF
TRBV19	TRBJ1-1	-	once	TGTGCCACCCTCACCGGGGCGAGGGGAATGAGGGCTTTCTTT	CATLTGARGMRAFF
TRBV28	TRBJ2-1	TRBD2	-	TGTGCCAGCAGTTTAGGGGCTAGCGGGAGGGGAGAGCAGTTCTTC	CASSLGASGRGEQFF
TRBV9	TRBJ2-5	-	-	TGTGCCAGCAGCGTAGAGGGGGTCGTCTGGGAGACCCAGTACTTC	CASSVEGVVWETQYF
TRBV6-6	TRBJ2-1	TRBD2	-	TGTGCCAGCCATTCCCGACTAGCGTACAATGAGCAGTTCTTC	CASHSRLAYNEQFF
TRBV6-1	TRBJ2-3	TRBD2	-	TGTGCCAGCAGTGACCGGGGACTACCAGATACGCAGTATTTT	CASSDRGLPDTQYF
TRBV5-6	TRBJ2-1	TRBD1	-	TGTGCCAGCAGCTTGGCATCTTGGGACAGGGTCAATGAGCAGTTCTTC	CASSLASWDRVNEQFF
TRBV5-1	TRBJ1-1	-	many	TGCGCCAGCAGCTCACAGGGCACTGAAGCTTTCTTT	CASSSQGTEAFF
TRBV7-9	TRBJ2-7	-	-	TGTGCCAGCAGCTTACCGACATTCTCCTACGAGCAGTACTTC	CASSLPTFSYEQYF
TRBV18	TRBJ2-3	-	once	TGTGCCAGCTCACCACTAGCGGCGCCCACAGATACGCAGTATTTT	CASSPLAAPTDTQYF
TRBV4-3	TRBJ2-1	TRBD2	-	TGCGCCAGCAGCCAATCGATCGGACTAGCGGGTTTGGAGCAGTTCTTC	CASSQSIGLAGLEQFF
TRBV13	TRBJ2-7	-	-	TGTGCCAGCAGCTTAGCCTTCTCCTACGAGCAGTACTTC	CASSLAFSYEQYF
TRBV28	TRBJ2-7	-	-	TGTGCCAGCAGTTTCACCCTAGCCTCCCTCTCCTACGAGCAGTACTTC	CASSFTLASLSYEQYF
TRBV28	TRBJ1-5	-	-	TGTGCCAGCAGTTTAACAGGGCCTTGGCCCCAGCATTTT	CASSLTGPWPQHF
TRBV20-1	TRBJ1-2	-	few	TGCAGTACACACTATGGCTACACCTTC	CSTHYGYTF
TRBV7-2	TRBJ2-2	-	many	TGTGCCAGCAGCTTAGGCCTCCTGGCCGGGGAGCTGTTTTTT	CASSLGLLAGELFF
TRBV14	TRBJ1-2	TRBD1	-	TGTGCCAGCAGCCAACAGACAGGGGGATATGGCTACACCTTC	CASSQQTGGYGYTF
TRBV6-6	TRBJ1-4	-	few	TGTGCCAGCAGTGCCCGTGAAAAACTGTTTTTT	CASSAREKLFF
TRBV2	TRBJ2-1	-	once	TGTGCCAGCAGCCGGGCGTTGGGCTACAATGAGCAGTTCTTC	CASSRALGYNEQFF
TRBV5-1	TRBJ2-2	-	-	TGCGCCAGCACCCCGAGAGAGGCGTGGACCGGGGAGCTGTTTTTT	CASTPREAWTGELFF
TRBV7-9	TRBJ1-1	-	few	TGTGCCAGCAGCTCCGGGTGGGGGGCTAGCACTGAAGCTTTCTTT	CASSSGWGASTEAFF
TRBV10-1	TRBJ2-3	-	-	TGCGCCAGCAGCCCAGGAACAGATACGCAGTATTTT	CASSPGTDTQYF
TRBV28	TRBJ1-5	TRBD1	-	TGTGCCAGCAGTCCCCGGTCGGACAGGCGCAATCAGCCCCAGCATTTT	CASSPRSDRRNQPQHF
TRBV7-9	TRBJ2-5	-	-	TGTGCCAGCAGCTTATTTGGGGCAGGGCAGCCGAGAGAGACCCAGTACTTC	CASSLFGAGQPRETQYF
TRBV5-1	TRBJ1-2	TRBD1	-	TGCGCCAGCGCTCCTGGGACAGGACGCTACATCTATGGCTACACCTTC	CASAPGTGRYIYGYTF
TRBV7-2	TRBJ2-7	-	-	TGTGCCAGCAGCTTCGGTATCATCTACGAGCAGTACTTC	CASSFGIIYEQYF